This T cell receptor beta chain is from a study of chronic HIV infection and antiretroviral therapy. With 4 bases clipped from V and 7 bases from J, the junction kept 2 bases outside the gene matches. The CDR3 is 12 residues long. The germline V gene has CDR1 KGHSH and CDR2 LQKENI. The table lists this clonotype with a few counts. Each CDR3 protein gets one entry after TCRdb re-called the 5' RACE reads with MiXCR. The sample holds roughly 50,000 distinct CDR3 sequences, about 20% seen once. The specimen sequenced was peripheral blood. The TCR was taken from an adult who had HIV and had not received antiretroviral therapy, or was an uninfected healthy control (not recorded which). V usage is TRBV18 and J usage is TRBJ1-1; 8 bases are shared with TRBD1. This CDR3 reads CASSQDRVEAFF. The CDR3 DNA sequence: TGTGCCAGCTCACAGGACAGGGTTGAAGCTTTCTTT.